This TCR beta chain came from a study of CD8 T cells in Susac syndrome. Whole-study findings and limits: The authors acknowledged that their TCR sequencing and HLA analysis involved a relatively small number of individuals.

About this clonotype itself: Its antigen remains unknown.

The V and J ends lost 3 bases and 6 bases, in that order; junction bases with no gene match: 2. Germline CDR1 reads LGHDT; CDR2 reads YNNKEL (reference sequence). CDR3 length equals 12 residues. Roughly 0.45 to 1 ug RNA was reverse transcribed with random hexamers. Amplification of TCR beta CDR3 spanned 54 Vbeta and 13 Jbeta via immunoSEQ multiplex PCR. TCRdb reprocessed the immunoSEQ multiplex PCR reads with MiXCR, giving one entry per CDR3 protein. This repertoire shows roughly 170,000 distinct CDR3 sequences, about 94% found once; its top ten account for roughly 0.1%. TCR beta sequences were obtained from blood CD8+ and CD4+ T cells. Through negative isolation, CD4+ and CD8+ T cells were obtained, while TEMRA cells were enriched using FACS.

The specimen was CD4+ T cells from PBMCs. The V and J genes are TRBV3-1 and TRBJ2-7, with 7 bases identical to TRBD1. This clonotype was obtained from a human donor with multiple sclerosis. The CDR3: CASSQRGREQYF. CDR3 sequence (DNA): TGTGCCAGCAGCCAGAGGGGGCGCGAGCAGTACTTC.